Presented here are 10 T cell receptor beta chains from one specimen sequenced in a study of blood T cell repertoires in COVID-19. The assay was immunoSEQ multiplex PCR, and TCRdb's table has in-frame clones only and misses some. The table has approximately 210,000 clones, around four fifths seen once. What was sequenced was peripheral blood. The receptors here all came from a man between 60 and 75 years old with COVID-19, enrolled during active disease.

This clone has just a few counts. The V gene is TRBV19, the J gene TRBJ1-3; no reliable D call. The CDR3 contains 13 residues. Trimming took off 6 bases at V and 2 bases at J, with 8 bases between the two ends. Germline CDR1 is LNHDA and CDR2 is SQIVND (reference sequence). The CDR3 sequence: CASRPGTGNTIYF. Written as DNA, the CDR3 is TGTGCCAGTAGACCGGGGACTGGAAACACCATATATTTT. The variable domain in full, completed from reference TRBV19 and TRBJ1-3, reads DGGITQSPKYLFRKEGQNVTLSCEQNLNHDAMYWYRQDPGQGLRLIYYSQIVNDFQKGDIAEGYSVSREKKESFPLTVTSAQKNPTAFYLCASRPGTGNTIYFGEGSWLTVV.

The genes are TRBV6-2 or TRBV6-3 and TRBJ1-3; D gene uncertain. This CDR3 is 18 amino acids long. V shed 0 bases and J shed 0 bases, with 15 bases lying between them. The germline gives CDR1 MNHEY, CDR2 SVGEGT. The chain's CDR3 is CASSYSNVHVNSGNTIYF. DNA for the CDR3: TGTGCCAGCAGTTACTCTAATGTACACGTGAACTCTGGAAACACCATATATTTT.

The V gene is TRBV13, the J gene TRBJ2-7; D remains unclear. The V and J ends lost 4 bases and 2 bases respectively, with 9 bases between them. CDR3 length: 13 amino acids. Germline CDR1 is PRHDT and CDR2 is FYEKMQ (reference sequence). The CDR3 sequence is CASSSSPPYEQYF. The CDR3 bases are TGTGCCAGCAGCTCCTCCCCTCCCTACGAGCAGTACTTC. Variable domain in full (rest from reference TRBV13 and TRBJ2-7): AAGVIQSPRHLIKEKRETATLKCYPIPRHDTVYWYQQGPGQDPQFLISFYEKMQSDKGSIPDRFSAQQFSDYHSELNMSSLELGDSALYFCASSSSPPYEQYFGPGTRLTVT.

The J gene is TRBJ1-6, the V gene TRBV3-1 (or the pseudogene TRBV3-2), with 10 bases that match TRBD1. Germline V gives CDR1 LGHDT, CDR2 YNNKEL (reference sequence). The CDR3 has 15 residues. The V and J ends lost 6 bases and 7 bases, in that order; junction bases with no gene match: 6. This CDR3 reads CASRDWTGGNSPLHF. The CDR3 nucleotides are TGTGCCAGCAGGGATTGGACAGGGGGGAATTCACCCCTCCACTTT.

The genes are TRBV3-1 (or the pseudogene TRBV3-2) and TRBJ2-5, with TRBD1 matching over 8 bases. The CDR3 extends over 13 amino acids. The germline CDR1 and CDR2 sequences are LGHDT and YNNKEL (reference sequence). V trimming: 10 bases; J trimming: 5 bases; junction bases outside the gene matches: 9. The CDR3 region has the DNA TGTGCCACTAGGACAGGGCTATGGGAGACCCAGTACTTC. It yields the protein CATRTGLWETQYF.

This clone showed up just a few times. The rearrangement joins TRBV28 to TRBJ1-6, with 7 bases that match TRBD1. The CDR3 spans 17 residues. Per germline, CDR1 MDHEN and CDR2 SYDVKM. The V and J ends lost 2 bases and 1 base, in that order; junction bases with no gene match: 5. The CDR3 spells CASSLGHRGSYNSPLHF. The CDR3 region has the DNA TGTGCCAGCAGTTTAGGTCACAGGGGTTCCTATAATTCACCCCTCCACTTT.

The chain uses TRBV25-1 and TRBJ2-7; D is perhaps TRBD1 (5 bases). From germline, CDR1 is MGHDK and CDR2 SYGVNS. The CDR3 consists of 11 residues. The V gene lost 7 bases and the J gene lost 3 bases, with 7 bases spanning the gap. The CDR3 here is CASKGVYEQYF. The CDR3 DNA reads as TGTGCCAGCAAAGGGGTCTACGAGCAGTACTTC.

The chain is built from TRBV19 and TRBJ1-2; 11 bases line up with TRBD1. Germline-derived CDR1 and CDR2 are LNHDA and SQIVND (reference sequence). The CDR3 length is 17 residues. Germline trimming cut 5 bases from V and 5 bases from J; bases unmatched to any gene: 13. The CDR3 bases are TGTGCCAGTAGTCCTACAACGGGACAGGGGGTCTATTATGGCTACACCTTC. Amino acids: CASSPTTGQGVYYGYTF.

The chain recombines TRBV9 with TRBJ1-3, with 8 positions matching TRBD1. CDR1 SGDLS and CDR2 YYNGEE come from the germline V gene. The CDR3 contains 15 residues. V lost 2 bases, J lost 3 bases, and 4 bases stayed unmatched. This chain's CDR3 is CASSVGQGRGNTIYF. CDR3 coding DNA: TGTGCCAGCAGCGTTGGACAGGGACGTGGAAACACCATATATTTT.

The chain has TRBV5-4 and TRBJ2-7, with D maybe TRBD2 (5 bases). The germline CDR1 and CDR2 sequences are SGHNT and YYREEE (reference sequence). V was trimmed by 1 base and J by 7 bases, leaving 12 bases between them. The CDR3 spans 13 residues. This chain's CDR3 is CASSLFVTREQYF. In DNA, the CDR3 is TGTGCCAGCAGCTTGTTCGTCACTAGGGAGCAGTACTTC.